This TCR beta chain was documented in a study of cytomegalovirus exposure and HLA in healthy donors. Study-wide results and caveats: Follow-up analysis found HLA locus-dependent TCR association rates, highest for DRB1 and lowest for HLA-C.

The PCR ran on 60 Vbeta and 13 Jbeta primers. Sequenced by immunoSEQ multiplex PCR; TCRdb stores in-frame clones only, minus some. This sample has roughly 100,000 clones, with 65% to 80% found just once. The CDR3 totals 15 residues. Looked up from germline, CDR1 is LGHNA and CDR2 is YSLEER. Germline trimming cut 4 bases from V and 4 bases from J; bases unmatched to any gene: 6. This clone was counted only a few times. Its antigen remains unknown. The source of this sequence is a woman in her forties or fifties in good health and CMV-seropositive. Sequencing was performed on PBMCs. The chain uses TRBV4-3 and TRBJ1-5, with TRBD1 matching over 8 bases. As DNA, the CDR3 is TGCGCCAGCAGCCGGAATACAGGGGGGAATCAGCCCCAGCATTTT. Protein sequence: CASSRNTGGNQPQHF.